The 28 T cell receptor beta chains reported below all come from one sample, sequenced in a study of cytomegalovirus exposure and HLA in healthy donors. Vbeta (60) and Jbeta (13) primers were used in the PCR. Sequencing used immunoSEQ multiplex PCR; TCRdb keeps in-frame clones, though not all of them. The sample shows roughly 220,000 clones, roughly 75% of them seen only once. The sample comprised PBMCs. The receptors stem from a woman aged 25 to 39 in good health and CMV-seronegative.

This chain joins TRBV5-6 and TRBJ1-2; 8 bases agree with TRBD1. Unmatched junction bases numbered 8, after V lost 4 bases and J lost 6 bases. The CDR3 has 14 residues. Germline CDR1 SGHDT, CDR2 YYEEEE. CDR3 protein: CASSLDRGWDGYTF. CDR3 coding DNA: TGTGCCAGCAGCCTTGACAGGGGATGGGATGGCTACACCTTC.

This clone was counted a few times. V usage is TRBV21-1 and J usage is TRBJ1-4. TRBV21-1 is deemed a pseudogene. The CDR3 is 18 amino acids. CDR3 sequence: CASSTIRGTLYPGEKLFF. In nucleotides, the CDR3 is TGTGCCAGCAGCACTATACGCGGGACTCTCTACCCCGGTGAAAAACTGTTTTTT.

The V and J genes are TRBV27 and TRBJ1-2; 7 positions agree with TRBD1. The germline gives CDR1 MNHEY, CDR2 SMNVEV (reference sequence). This CDR3 spans 13 amino acids. The V gene end was trimmed by 5 bases and the J gene end by 3 bases; junction bases not matched to a gene: 3. CDR3 nucleotide sequence: TGTGCCAGCAGTCGGGACAGCCACTATGGCTACACCTTC. It codes for CASSRDSHYGYTF.

This clone was recorded a few times. Germline and junction disagree at one end, which may indicate a read error. In the same sample, other DNA sequences code for this CDR3. The chain uses TRBV4-1 and TRBJ1-1; D is undetermined. Germline values: CDR1 MGHRA, CDR2 YSYEKL. This CDR3 has 15 residues. The CDR3 loop is CASSQEFEGLSEAFF. The CDR3 DNA sequence: TGTGCCAGCAGCCAAGAATTCGAGGGTTTATCCGAAGCTTTCTTT.

The chain uses TRBV15 and TRBJ2-7, with D perhaps TRBD2 (5 bases). The germline V gene has CDR1 LNHNV and CDR2 YYDKDF (reference sequence). CDR3 length: 15 amino acids. The V gene lost 1 base and the J gene lost 6 bases, with 16 bases spanning the gap. CDR3 coding DNA: TGTGCCACCAGCAGAGCCCCCGATCTAGCTGCCGAGCAGTACTTC. This gives the protein CATSRAPDLAAEQYF.

This clone was observed a few times. This sample includes further DNA sequences coding for the same CDR3. The rearrangement joins TRBV2 to TRBJ1-1; D ambiguous. CDR1 is SNHLY, CDR2 FYNNEI, per germline. Trimming removed 1 base at V and 5 bases at J, with 8 bases between. This CDR3 has 13 amino acids. The CDR3 DNA is TGTGCCAGCAGTGAAGGAGGGTATACTGAAGCTTTCTTT. Residues: CASSEGGYTEAFF.

The chain uses TRBV19 and TRBJ1-2, with D perhaps TRBD1 (5 bases). V lost 5 bases and J lost 1, with 11 bases in between. The CDR3 length is 14 residues. In germline, CDR1 is LNHDA, CDR2 SQIVND (reference sequence). The CDR3 sequence is CASSPTGRNYGYTF. The CDR3 DNA reads as TGTGCCAGTAGTCCCACAGGCCGTAACTATGGCTACACCTTC.

This sequence joins TRBV19 and TRBJ1-3, with D possibly TRBD1 on 6 matching bases. The germline CDR1 and CDR2 sequences are LNHDA and SQIVND (reference sequence). The V end was cut by 11 bases, the J end by 0 bases, with 20 bases between. CDR3 length: 16 residues. This CDR3 is CAAHGQFLGSGNTIYF. CDR3 nucleotide sequence: TGTGCCGCCCACGGACAGTTCTTGGGCTCTGGAAACACCATATATTTT.

This chain uses TRBV7-9 with TRBJ1-2; D is possibly TRBD1 (6 bases). V lost 5 bases and J lost 6, with 16 bases in between. The CDR3 is 14 residues long. The V gene's germline CDR1 is SEHNR and CDR2 FQNEAQ (reference sequence). The CDR3 region is CASSQTQGPHGYTF. CDR3 bases: TGTGCCAGCAGCCAAACACAGGGTCCGCATGGCTACACCTTC.

The chain links TRBV5-1 to TRBJ1-6, with 10 bases matching TRBD1. The CDR3 length is 18 residues. The V and J ends lost 5 bases and 8 bases, in that order; junction bases with no gene match: 16. Per germline, CDR1 SGHRS and CDR2 YFSETQ. The CDR3 sequence is CASRTGQGTPTYDSPLHF. CDR3 DNA: TGCGCCAGCAGGACGGGACAGGGGACCCCTACCTACGATTCACCCCTCCACTTT.

The sample holds a few counts of this clone. CDR3 protein: CASCKTGNTEAFF. The CDR3 bases are TGTGCCAGCTGTAAGACAGGGAACACTGAAGCTTTCTTT. The gene calls are TRBV6-5 and TRBJ1-1; the D gene is possibly TRBD1 (6 bases). The CDR3 consists of 13 residues. Per the germline V gene, CDR1 is MNHEY and CDR2 is SVGAGI. Trimming left V 8 bases short and J 1 base short, with 11 bases between.

In regard to this clone: The junction differs from germline at one of its ends, possibly a read error. The J gene is TRBJ2-7, the V gene TRBV7-9; no firm D call. Germline V CDR1 and CDR2: SEHNR, FQNEAQ (reference sequence). The CDR3 has 12 amino acids. CDR3 nucleotide sequence: TGTTCCAGCAGCCAAACAACCTACGAGCAGTACTTC. Translating gives CSSSQTTYEQYF. Complete variable domain (other parts from reference TRBV7-9 and TRBJ2-7): DTGVSQNPRHKITKRGQNVTFRCDPISEHNRLYWYRQTLGQGPEFLTYFQNEAQLEKSRLLSDRFSAERPKGSFSTLEIQRTEQGDSAMYLCSSSQTTYEQYFGPGTRLTVT.

The CDR3 loop is CASTLQGELFF. The DNA of the CDR3 is TGTGCCAGTACTCTACAGGGAGAACTGTTTTTT. The chain links TRBV19 to TRBJ1-4; D is possibly TRBD1 (6 bases). V was shortened by 7 bases and J by 12 bases, with 12 bases between the two germline ends. The CDR3 runs to 11 residues. Germline V gene data show CDR1 as LNHDA and CDR2 as SQIVND (reference sequence).

This chain links TRBV6-1 with TRBJ2-5; D not certain. This CDR3 region has 11 residues. Germline V CDR1 and CDR2: MNHNS, SASEGT. V gave up 3 bases and J gave up 4 bases, with 3 bases separating them. CDR3 residues: CASSEAETQYF. As DNA, the CDR3 is TGTGCCAGCAGTGAGGCAGAGACCCAGTACTTC.

This chain uses TRBV6-1 with TRBJ2-1, with 8 bases fitting TRBD1. CDR1 and CDR2 (germline): MNHNS, SASEGT. V was pared by 7 bases and J by 4 bases, with 9 bases of the junction left unmatched. CDR3 length: 15 residues. The CDR3 region is CASMIQGAAYNEQFF. Here the CDR3 DNA reads TGTGCCAGCATGATTCAGGGGGCGGCGTACAATGAGCAGTTCTTC.

This clone was counted only a few times. The rearrangement joins TRBV5-1 to TRBJ1-3; D is unclear. The germline V gene encodes CDR1 SGHRS and CDR2 YFSETQ. V was trimmed by 0 bases and J by 4 bases, leaving 14 bases between them. This CDR3 contains 16 residues. As DNA, the CDR3 is TGCGCCAGCAGCTTGGGCGGGTGGAATCGCGGAAACACCATATATTTT. The encoded protein is CASSLGGWNRGNTIYF.

The gene calls are TRBV5-6 and TRBJ1-2; 10 bases are shared with TRBD1. CDR1 and CDR2 (germline): SGHDT, YYEEEE. The CDR3 is made up of 15 amino acids. V lost 5 bases and J lost 2; bases outside the gene matches: 6. The CDR3 protein is CASRETGGGNYGYTF. CDR3 sequence (DNA): TGTGCCAGCAGAGAGACAGGGGGCGGAAACTATGGCTACACCTTC.

The J gene is TRBJ1-1, the V gene TRBV27, with D possibly TRBD1 on 5 matching bases. The germline gives CDR1 MNHEY, CDR2 SMNVEV (reference sequence). Deletions cut 7 bases from V and 3 bases from J, with 18 bases between. This CDR3 has 15 residues. In DNA form, the CDR3 reads TGTGCCAGCACATTGGGAGGAGGGGCGGACACTGAAGCTTTCTTT. Its translation: CASTLGGGADTEAFF.

The chain carries TRBV11-2 and TRBJ1-1; D remains ambiguous. V lost 0 bases and J 3 bases, leaving 11 bases between the germline ends. This CDR3 comprises 15 residues. The germline V gene has CDR1 SGHAT and CDR2 FQNNGV. CDR3 nucleotides: TGTGCCAGCAGCTTAGAACGCACAGCCTACACTGAAGCTTTCTTT. It codes for CASSLERTAYTEAFF.

This clone was counted only a few times. V is TRBV6-4 and J is TRBJ1-4; D ambiguous. V lost 2 bases and J lost 10, with 11 bases in between. The germline CDR1 and CDR2 sequences are MRHNA and SNTAGT. The CDR3 consists of 13 residues. CDR3 nucleotides: TGTGCCAGCAGTGACCGAGACCGAGGAAAACTGTTTTTT. Translated, it gives CASSDRDRGKLFF.

The V and J genes are TRBV7-9 and TRBJ2-5, with 8 bases identical to TRBD2. Germline loops: CDR1 SEHNR, CDR2 FQNEAQ (reference sequence). The CDR3 sequence is 15 residues long. V lost 5 bases, J lost 4 bases, and 9 bases stayed unmatched. The CDR3 coding sequence is TGTGCCAGCAGCGCCGGGGGGGCCGGCAGAGAGACCCAGTACTTC. Its protein product is CASSAGGAGRETQYF.

The V call is TRBV2, the J call TRBJ2-5; 7 bases map to TRBD1. Germline-derived CDR1 and CDR2 are SNHLY and FYNNEI. The CDR3 runs 12 residues. Trimming removed 11 bases from V and 5 bases from J; junction bases left unmatched: 8. The CDR3 region has the DNA TGTGCCCAGCAGGGGGTGGGGGAGACCCAGTACTTC. Its translation: CAQQGVGETQYF.

This clone has just a few counts. The chain has TRBV7-6 and TRBJ1-5; D is unresolved. Trimming removed 2 bases from V and 5 bases from J, with 7 bases in between. Germline values: CDR1 SGHVS, CDR2 FNYEAQ. This CDR3 comprises 13 residues. The chain's CDR3 is CASSLLEDQPQHF. The DNA of the CDR3 is TGTGCCAGCAGCTTACTGGAGGATCAGCCCCAGCATTTT. The whole variable domain, remainder taken from reference TRBV7-6 and TRBJ1-5, is GAGVSQSPRYKVTKRGQDVALRCDPISGHVSLYWYRQALGQGPEFLTYFNYEAQQDKSGLPNDRFSAERPEGSISTLTIQRTEQRDSAMYRCASSLLEDQPQHFGDGTRLSIL.

V gene TRBV5-8 combines with J gene TRBJ2-7; possible D gene TRBD2, 6 bases. CDR1 and CDR2 (germline): SGHTS, YDEGEE. There are 15 residues in the CDR3. V lost 4 bases and J lost 4, with 18 bases in between. CDR3 nucleotide sequence: TGTGCCAGCAGCCCATCTCGGGGCGGAGGGTACGAGCAGTACTTC. Residues: CASSPSRGGGYEQYF.

The chain has TRBV6-5 and TRBJ2-1; 12 bases line up with TRBD2. This CDR3 region has 14 residues. After removal of 6 bases from V and 5 bases from J, the junction contained 2 bases not matched to a gene. Germline V gives CDR1 MNHEY, CDR2 SVGAGI. The DNA of the CDR3 is TGTGCCAGCAGGACTAGCGGGAGCAACAATGAGCAGTTCTTC. Amino acid sequence: CASRTSGSNNEQFF.

The chain joins TRBV14 to TRBJ1-2; D unclear. CDR1 is SGHDN and CDR2 is FVKESK in the germline V gene. Trimming left V 10 bases short and J 3 bases short, with 18 bases between. This CDR3 is 14 amino acids long. The CDR3: CATSMTVRDYGYTF. CDR3 bases: TGTGCCACTAGTATGACGGTCCGGGACTATGGCTACACCTTC.

The chain employs TRBV5-4 and TRBJ2-1; D might be TRBD2 (5 bases). Trimming cost V 10 bases and J 10 bases, with 15 bases left between them. The CDR3 is 11 amino acids. Germline V CDR1 and CDR2: SGHNT, YYREEE (reference sequence). The CDR3 nucleotides read TGTGCCGTCGTCCGGGCTAGCGAGCAGTTCTTC. This encodes CAVVRASEQFF.

This sequence joins TRBV11-3 and TRBJ2-2; tentatively, D is TRBD2 (6 bases). Per germline, CDR1 SGHNT and CDR2 YENEEA. V lost 4 bases and J lost 1, with 16 bases in between. CDR3 length equals 17 residues. CDR3 sequence (DNA): TGTGCCAGCAGCTACCCTCTCGGGGGTAAGAACACCGGGGAGCTGTTTTTT. This sequence encodes CASSYPLGGKNTGELFF.